These 23 T cell receptor beta chains came from one sample sequenced in a study of T cell repertoires in cytomegalovirus infection. No cognate antigen is known for these TCRs. TCRdb passed the reads through MiXCR, listing each CDR3 protein once. Of approximately 260,000 distinct CDR3 sequences detected, roughly 21% appear once; the ten largest clones hold about 21%. This sample comprised cultured PBMCs, obtained from culture after CMV antigen stimulation. Source of these receptors: a human donor in good health (CMV status not recorded). Some clones in this sample may be carry-over from other donors' samples.

This clonotype has only a few counts. This chain joins TRBV19 and TRBJ2-2; 15 nucleotides align to TRBD2. Looked up from germline, CDR1 is LNHDA and CDR2 is SQIVND (reference sequence). V lost 3 bases to trimming and J lost 7 bases; unmatched junction nucleotides: 0. The CDR3 runs to 15 residues. CDR3 nucleotide sequence: TGTGCCAGTAGTATGGGACTAGCGGGAGGCGGGGAGCTGTTTTTT. The encoded protein is CASSMGLAGGGELFF.

This clonotype has just a few counts. This CDR3 is CASSESSDKLDTQYF. CDR3 DNA: TGCGCCAGCAGTGAGTCTAGCGACAAATTGGATACGCAGTATTTT. V and J are TRBV10-1 and TRBJ2-3; a possible D gene is TRBD2 (5 bases). V gave up 0 bases and J gave up 6 bases, with 13 bases separating them. The germline CDR1 and CDR2 sequences are WNHNN and SYGVQD (reference sequence). The CDR3 totals 15 residues.

The chain couples TRBV6-5 to TRBJ1-2; no clear D. CDR1 is MNHEY and CDR2 is SVGAGI in the germline V gene. There are 11 residues in the CDR3. Trimming pared 3 bases from V and 8 bases from J, leaving 7 bases between. The CDR3 nucleotides are TGTGCCAGCAGTTATGGGAGGGGCTACACCTTC. Amino acids: CASSYGRGYTF.

This clonotype appeared a few times. The J gene is TRBJ2-3, the V gene TRBV7-2, with unresolved D. The CDR3 extends over 17 amino acids. V was cut by 1 base and J by 4 bases, with 18 bases left in between. The germline V gene has CDR1 SGHTA and CDR2 FQGNSA. Written as DNA, the CDR3 is TGTGCCAGCAGCTTAGGAGCAGGTCCCGGTCGGGCAGATACGCAGTATTTT. This encodes CASSLGAGPGRADTQYF.

The genes are TRBV5-1 and TRBJ2-1; D perhaps matches TRBD1 (5 bases). In germline, CDR1 is SGHRS, CDR2 YFSETQ. The length of the CDR3 is 15 residues. The V gene lost 2 bases and the J gene lost 6 bases, with 15 bases spanning the gap. The CDR3 protein is CASSFQGVSPNEQFF. The DNA of the CDR3 is TGCGCCAGCAGCTTTCAGGGTGTATCTCCCAATGAGCAGTTCTTC.

This clonotype has only a few counts. The chain links TRBV15 to TRBJ2-3, with D possibly being TRBD2 (6 bases). CDR1 and CDR2 from the germline V gene are LNHNV and YYDKDF (reference sequence). V was trimmed by 0 bases and J by 2 bases, leaving 12 bases between them. This CDR3 is 16 amino acids long. The CDR3 DNA reads as TGTGCCACCAGCAGAGATCGGCCTAGCGACACAGATACGCAGTATTTT. Translation gives CATSRDRPSDTDTQYF. The entire variable domain, with the rest obtained from reference TRBV15 and TRBJ2-3, is as follows: DAMVIQNPRYQVTQFGKPVTLSCSQTLNHNVMYWYQQKSSQAPKLLFHYYDKDFNNEADTPDNFQSRRPNTSFCFLDIRSPGLGDTAMYLCATSRDRPSDTDTQYFGPGTRLTVL.

Details on this clonotype: One end of the junction does not line up with germline, which may come from a read error. This chain connects TRBV12-3 or TRBV12-4 to TRBJ2-7; 12 bases line up with TRBD2. The length of the CDR3 is 14 residues. CDR3 in DNA: TGTGCCAGCAGTCTAGCGGGAGGGCTGGGCGAGCAGTACTTC. Its translation is CASSLAGGLGEQYF.

The gene calls are TRBV7-9 and TRBJ2-3; 7 bases map to TRBD1. The CDR3 consists of 14 residues. CDR1 and CDR2 from the germline V gene are SEHNR and FQNEAQ (reference sequence). V dropped 5 bases and J dropped 2; count of bases not matched to a gene: 4. The CDR3: CASSTDRDTDTQYF. Written as DNA, the CDR3 is TGTGCCAGCAGCACTGACAGGGACACAGATACGCAGTATTTT.

This clonotype showed up many times. J is TRBJ2-1 and V is TRBV12-3 or TRBV12-4, with D maybe TRBD1 (6 bases). V lost 1 base and J lost 7, with 11 bases in between. The CDR3 has 14 amino acids. CDR3 loop: CASSLDSGVNEQFF. DNA of the CDR3: TGTGCCAGCAGTTTAGACTCAGGGGTAAATGAGCAGTTCTTC.

This clonotype was counted between two and nine times. The chain recombines TRBV6-2 or TRBV6-3 with TRBJ2-1, with 8 bases aligning to TRBD1. In germline, CDR1 is MNHEY, CDR2 SVGEGT. V lost 6 bases to trimming and J lost 12 bases; unmatched junction nucleotides: 7. The CDR3 has 12 residues. The CDR3 DNA reads TGTGCCAGCAGGCCACAGGGGGGAGGGCAGTTCTTC. This translates into CASRPQGGGQFF.

This clonotype was recorded many times. The CDR3 protein is CASSLAEQETQYF. CDR3 in DNA: TGTGCCAGCAGCTTAGCGGAGCAAGAGACCCAGTACTTC. This sequence joins TRBV7-8 and TRBJ2-5, with D hard to call. Germline V gene lookup returns CDR1 SGHVS and CDR2 FQNEAQ. The V end lost 0 bases, the J end lost 2 bases, and 4 bases lay between the germline ends. CDR3 length: 13 residues.

The V call is TRBV18, the J call TRBJ2-1, with D maybe TRBD2 (5 bases). Between the trimmed V and J ends, which lost 8 bases and 7 bases, there was a span of 21 bases. Germline assignment: CDR1 KGHSH and CDR2 LQKENI. CDR3 length: 15 amino acids. DNA for the CDR3: TGTGCCAGCGCCCGAGGGTCTAGTGGTGCGAATGAGCAGTTCTTC. Its translation: CASARGSSGANEQFF. Combining the CDR3 with reference TRBV18 and TRBJ2-1 gives the whole variable domain NAGVMQNPRHLVRRRGQEARLRCSPMKGHSHVYWYRQLPEEGLKFMVYLQKENIIDESGMPKERFSAEFPKEGPSILRIQQVVRGDSAAYFCASARGSSGANEQFFGPGTRLTVL.

This clonotype was seen a handful of times. The chain combines TRBV7-8 with TRBJ1-2, with D unclear. CDR3 size: 13 residues. The V end was cut by 1 base, the J end by 1 base, with 4 bases between. Germline V lookup: CDR1 SGHVS, CDR2 FQNEAQ. Here the CDR3 reads CASSLGINYGYTF. The CDR3 bases are TGTGCCAGCAGCTTAGGGATTAACTATGGCTACACCTTC.

The chain links TRBV7-9 to TRBJ2-1, with 11 bases lining up with TRBD2. This CDR3 has 14 residues. J was trimmed by 7 bases and V by 1 base; bases with no gene match: 0. CDR1 SEHNR and CDR2 FQNEAQ come from the germline V gene (reference sequence). DNA of the CDR3: TGTGCCAGCAGCTTAGGGACTAGCGGGAATGAGCAGTTCTTC. It encodes CASSLGTSGNEQFF.

The chain recombines TRBV18 with TRBJ1-1; no definite D call. CDR1 KGHSH and CDR2 LQKENI come from the germline V gene. CDR3 length: 13 amino acids. The V gene lost 2 bases and the J gene lost 7 bases, with 11 bases spanning the gap. The CDR3 loop reads CASSPYNQGEAFF. The CDR3 DNA follows: TGTGCCAGCTCACCATACAACCAAGGTGAAGCTTTCTTT.

The rearrangement uses TRBV7-2 and TRBJ1-1; no reliable D call. V was trimmed by 2 bases and J by 2 bases, leaving 9 bases between them. Per germline, CDR1 SGHTA and CDR2 FQGNSA. The CDR3 is 14 amino acids. The CDR3 DNA reads TGTGCCAGCAGCTTAAAAGACTACAACACTGAAGCTTTCTTT. Encoded protein: CASSLKDYNTEAFF.

This clonotype has only a few counts. The V and J genes are TRBV7-2 and TRBJ2-7; D gene ambiguous. The germline gives CDR1 SGHTA, CDR2 FQGNSA. V gave up 5 bases and J gave up 3 bases, with 8 bases separating them. This CDR3 contains 12 residues. The CDR3 spells CASSPDHYEQYF. The CDR3 coding sequence is TGTGCCAGCAGCCCCGATCACTACGAGCAGTACTTC. The full variable domain, rest sourced from reference TRBV7-2 and TRBJ2-7, is GAGVSQSPSNKVTEKGKDVELRCDPISGHTALYWYRQSLGQGLEFLIYFQGNSAPDKSGLPSDRFSAERTGGSVSTLTIQRTQQEDSAVYLCASSPDHYEQYFGPGTRLTVT.

The gene calls are TRBV28 and TRBJ1-5; D is unresolved. The V end lost 1 base, the J end lost 4 bases, and 8 bases lay between the germline ends. The CDR3 has 14 residues. Germline CDR1 and CDR2: MDHEN and SYDVKM. CDR3 DNA sequence: TGTGCCAGCAGTTTATCAGGAATAAATCAGCCCCAGCATTTT. Translating gives CASSLSGINQPQHF.

The CDR3 nucleotides read TGCAGCGTCGGATTCAGGGTGGGAGAGACCCAGTACTTC. It specifies CSVGFRVGETQYF. The rearrangement uses TRBV29-1 and TRBJ2-5; perhaps TRBD1 as D (5 bases). Trimming left V 6 bases short and J 4 bases short, with 15 bases between. CDR1 SQVTM and CDR2 ANQGSEA come from the germline V gene. There are 13 residues in the CDR3.

CDR3 DNA sequence: TGTGCCATCAGTGGGGGACTCGGCACAGATACGCAGTATTTT. This encodes CAISGGLGTDTQYF. The chain carries TRBV10-3 and TRBJ2-3, with D perhaps TRBD2 (6 bases). Germline V gene sequence: CDR1 ENHRY, CDR2 SYGVKD. The V end was cut by 4 bases, the J end by 1 base, with 9 bases between. The CDR3 totals 14 residues.

In this sample, this clonotype turned up a few times. This chain connects TRBV11-2 to TRBJ2-7; TRBD1 might be the D (5 bases). CDR1 is SGHAT, CDR2 FQNNGV, per germline. This CDR3 spans 15 amino acids. V was trimmed by 6 bases and J by 0 bases, leaving 15 bases between them. The CDR3 DNA is TGTGCCAGCAGTCAAGGGGCAGCCCGCTCCTACGAGCAGTACGTC. Translating gives CASSQGAARSYEQYV.

This clonotype was counted only a few times. This sequence joins TRBV6-6 and TRBJ1-1; 7 bases align to TRBD1. The length of the CDR3 is 15 residues. From germline, CDR1 is MNHNY and CDR2 SVGAGI (reference sequence). V lost 0 bases to trimming and J lost 4 bases; unmatched junction nucleotides: 5. CDR3 sequence (DNA): TGTGCCAGCAGTTACTCGTTATCAGGGGGCACTGAAGCTTTCTTT. It codes for CASSYSLSGGTEAFF.

This clonotype was counted between two and nine times. The chain links TRBV5-4 to TRBJ1-6; 7 bases fit TRBD1. V lost 0 bases to trimming and J lost 4 bases; unmatched junction nucleotides: 1. The CDR3 is made up of 15 amino acids. Germline V gives CDR1 SGHNT, CDR2 YYREEE (reference sequence). Written as DNA, the CDR3 is TGTGCCAGCAGCTTGGCGGGACAGTATAATTCACCCCTCCACTTT. Residues: CASSLAGQYNSPLHF.